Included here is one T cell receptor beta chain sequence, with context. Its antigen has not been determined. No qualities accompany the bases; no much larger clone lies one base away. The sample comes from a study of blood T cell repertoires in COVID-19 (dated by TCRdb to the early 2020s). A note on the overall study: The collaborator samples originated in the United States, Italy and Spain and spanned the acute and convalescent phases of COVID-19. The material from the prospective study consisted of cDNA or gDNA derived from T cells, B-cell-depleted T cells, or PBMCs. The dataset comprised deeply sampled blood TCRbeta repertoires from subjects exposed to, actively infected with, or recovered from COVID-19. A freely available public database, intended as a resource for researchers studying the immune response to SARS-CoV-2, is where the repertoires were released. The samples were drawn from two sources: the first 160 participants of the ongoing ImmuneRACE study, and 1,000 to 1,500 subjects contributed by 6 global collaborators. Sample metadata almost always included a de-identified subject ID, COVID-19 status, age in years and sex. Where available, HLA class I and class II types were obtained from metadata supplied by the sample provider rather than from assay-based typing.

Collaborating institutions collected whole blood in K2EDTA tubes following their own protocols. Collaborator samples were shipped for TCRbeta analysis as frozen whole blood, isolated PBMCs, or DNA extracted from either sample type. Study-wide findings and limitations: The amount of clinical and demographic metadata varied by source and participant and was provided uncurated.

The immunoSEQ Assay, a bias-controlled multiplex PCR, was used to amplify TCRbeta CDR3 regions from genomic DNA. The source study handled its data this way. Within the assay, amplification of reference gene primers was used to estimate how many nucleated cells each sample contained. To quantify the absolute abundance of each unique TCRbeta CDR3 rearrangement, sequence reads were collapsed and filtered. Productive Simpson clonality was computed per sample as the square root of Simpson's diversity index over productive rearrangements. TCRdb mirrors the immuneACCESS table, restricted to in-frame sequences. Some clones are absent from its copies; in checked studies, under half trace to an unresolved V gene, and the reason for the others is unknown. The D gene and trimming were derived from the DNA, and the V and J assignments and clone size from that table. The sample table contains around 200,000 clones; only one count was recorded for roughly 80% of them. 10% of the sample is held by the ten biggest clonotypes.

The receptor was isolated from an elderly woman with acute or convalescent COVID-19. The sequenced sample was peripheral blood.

The CDR3 is CASSPLTSAGGETQYF. The nucleotide sequence reads as follows: TGTGCCAGCAGCCCCCTAACCTCCGCAGGGGGAGAGACCCAGTACTTC. The chain is made from TRBV28 and TRBJ2-5; 7 of the junction bases match TRBD1. From cysteine to phenylalanine, the CDR3 is 16 amino acids long. Only CDR3 DNA remains: 48 bases, in frame from the first base. In the germline V gene, CDR1 corresponds to MDHEN and CDR2 to SYDVKM. V ends up 6 bases short and J 4 bases short, with an unmatched junction base count of 14.